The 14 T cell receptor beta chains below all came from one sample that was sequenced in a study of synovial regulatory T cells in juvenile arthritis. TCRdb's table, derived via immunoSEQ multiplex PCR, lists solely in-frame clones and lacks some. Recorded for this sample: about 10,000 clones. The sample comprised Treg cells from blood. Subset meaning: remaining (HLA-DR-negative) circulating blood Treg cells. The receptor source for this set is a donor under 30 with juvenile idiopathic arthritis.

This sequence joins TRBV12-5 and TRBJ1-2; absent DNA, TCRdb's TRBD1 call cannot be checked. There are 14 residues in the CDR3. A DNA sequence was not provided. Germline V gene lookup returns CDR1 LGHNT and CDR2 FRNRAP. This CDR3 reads CASGPRTGAYGYTF.

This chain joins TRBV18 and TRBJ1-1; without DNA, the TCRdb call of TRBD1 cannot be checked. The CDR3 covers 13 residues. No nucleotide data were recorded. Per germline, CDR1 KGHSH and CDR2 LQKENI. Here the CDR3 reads CASSPGQNTEAFF.

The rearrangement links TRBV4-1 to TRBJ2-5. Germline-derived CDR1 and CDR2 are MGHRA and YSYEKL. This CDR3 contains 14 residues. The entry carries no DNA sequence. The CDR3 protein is CASSQRSVEETQYF.

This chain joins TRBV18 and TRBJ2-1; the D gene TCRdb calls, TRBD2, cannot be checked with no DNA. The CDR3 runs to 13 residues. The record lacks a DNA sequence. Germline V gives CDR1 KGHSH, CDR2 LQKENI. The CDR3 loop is CASSLSPGLALFF.

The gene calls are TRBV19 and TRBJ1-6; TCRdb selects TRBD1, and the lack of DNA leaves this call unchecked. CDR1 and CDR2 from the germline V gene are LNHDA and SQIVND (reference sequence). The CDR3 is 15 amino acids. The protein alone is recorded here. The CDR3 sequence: CASSVLGTGSSPLHF.

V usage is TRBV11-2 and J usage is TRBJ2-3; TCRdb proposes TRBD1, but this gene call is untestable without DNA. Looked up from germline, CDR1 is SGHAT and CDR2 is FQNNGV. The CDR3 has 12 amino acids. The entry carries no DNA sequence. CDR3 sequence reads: CASSLVVGSQHF.

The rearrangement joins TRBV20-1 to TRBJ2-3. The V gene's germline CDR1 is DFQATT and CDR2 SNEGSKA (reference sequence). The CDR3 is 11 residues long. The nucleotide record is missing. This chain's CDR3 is CSAPLGPLEYF.

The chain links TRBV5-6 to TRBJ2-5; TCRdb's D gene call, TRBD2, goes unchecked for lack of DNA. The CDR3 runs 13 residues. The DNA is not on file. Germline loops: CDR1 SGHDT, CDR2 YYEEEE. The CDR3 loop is CASTLDISGTQYF.

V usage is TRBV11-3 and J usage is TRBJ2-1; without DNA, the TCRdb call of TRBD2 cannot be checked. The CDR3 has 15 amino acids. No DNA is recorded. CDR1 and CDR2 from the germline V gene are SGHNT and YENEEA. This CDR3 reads CASSAGTSGNNEQFF.

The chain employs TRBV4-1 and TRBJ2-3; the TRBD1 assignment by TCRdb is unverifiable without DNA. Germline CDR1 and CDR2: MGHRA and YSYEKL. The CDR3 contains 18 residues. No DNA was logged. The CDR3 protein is CASSQDPTGTGRLDTQYF.

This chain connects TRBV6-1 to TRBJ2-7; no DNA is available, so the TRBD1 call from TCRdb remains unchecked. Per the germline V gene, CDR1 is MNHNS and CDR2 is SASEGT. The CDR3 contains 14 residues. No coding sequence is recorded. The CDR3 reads CASSLRQGAWEQYF.

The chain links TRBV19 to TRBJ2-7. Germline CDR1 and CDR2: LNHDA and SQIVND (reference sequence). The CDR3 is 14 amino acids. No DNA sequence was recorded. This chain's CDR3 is CASSMGVSAYEQYF.

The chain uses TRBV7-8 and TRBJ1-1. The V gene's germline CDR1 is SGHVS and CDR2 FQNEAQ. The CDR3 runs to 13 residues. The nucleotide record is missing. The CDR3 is CASSSPQRYEAFF.

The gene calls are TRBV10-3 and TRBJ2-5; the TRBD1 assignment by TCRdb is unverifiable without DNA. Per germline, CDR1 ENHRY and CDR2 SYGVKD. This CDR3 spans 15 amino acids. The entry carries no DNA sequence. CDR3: CAISDTGQGWETQYF.